These 8 T cell receptor beta chains originate from one sample sequenced in a study of T cells after yellow fever vaccination. TCRdb itself ran the 5' RACE reads through MiXCR, one entry per CDR3 protein. The sample includes some 600,000 distinct CDR3 sequences, approximately 16% of them seen just once. The material sequenced was PBMCs, taken less than 6 days after the first yellow fever vaccination. The source is a young man who received the YFV17D yellow fever vaccine.

In this sample, this clonotype turned up a few times. The chain is built from TRBV10-3 and TRBJ2-1; 8 positions agree with TRBD1. Trimming at V came to 4 bases and at J to 9 bases, leaving 14 bases not matched to a gene. Germline V gene sequence: CDR1 ENHRY, CDR2 SYGVKD. The CDR3 length is 16 residues. CDR3 sequence reads: CAISGTAGQGMSEQFF. The CDR3 bases are TGTGCCATCAGTGGGACCGCTGGACAGGGAATGAGTGAGCAGTTCTTC.

The J gene is TRBJ2-5, the V gene TRBV12-3 or TRBV12-4; D ambiguous. The CDR3 length is 17 residues. Trimming removed 0 bases at V and 0 bases at J, with 14 bases between. The CDR3 sequence is CASSLALGLGYQETQYF. The CDR3 DNA reads TGTGCCAGCAGTTTAGCGCTCGGGCTGGGGTACCAAGAGACCCAGTACTTC.

This clonotype showed up many times. The CDR3 loop reads CASRTGNTEAFF. The DNA for the CDR3 is TGTGCCAGCAGGACAGGGAACACTGAAGCTTTCTTT. The V and J genes are TRBV6-2 or TRBV6-3 and TRBJ1-1, with D tentatively TRBD1 (6 bases). Looked up from germline, CDR1 is MNHEY and CDR2 is SVGEGT. The length of the CDR3 is 12 residues. V gave up 6 bases and J gave up 1 base, with 6 bases separating them.

The gene calls are TRBV12-3 or TRBV12-4 and TRBJ1-2, with a possible D match to TRBD1 (5 bases). The V end lost 5 bases, the J end lost 4 bases, and 11 bases lay between the germline ends. The CDR3 contains 13 residues. The CDR3 reads CASSLDRFYGYTF. The CDR3 DNA reads TGTGCCAGCAGTCTTGACAGATTCTATGGCTACACCTTC.

This clonotype occurred a few times. CDR3: CASSHSGGATGELFF. The CDR3 DNA sequence: TGTGCCAGCAGCCACAGCGGGGGGGCCACCGGGGAGCTGTTTTTT. The chain joins TRBV6-1 to TRBJ2-2; TRBD2 agrees at 10 bases. Unmatched junction bases numbered 5, after V lost 6 bases and J lost 4 bases. Germline V gene sequence: CDR1 MNHNS, CDR2 SASEGT. CDR3 size: 15 residues.

In this sample, this clonotype turned up a few times. The CDR3 DNA is TGTGCCAGCAGCTTATTTGGTCTAAGTGGACAGCCCCAGCATTTT. It specifies CASSLFGLSGQPQHF. The V call is TRBV7-2, the J call TRBJ1-5, with unresolved D. Per germline, CDR1 SGHTA and CDR2 FQGNSA. This CDR3 has 15 amino acids. V was pared by 2 bases and J by 7 bases, with 15 bases between.

This clonotype was counted between two and nine times. The chain recombines TRBV20-1 with TRBJ2-4; D ambiguous. The CDR3 length is 14 residues. In germline, CDR1 is DFQATT, CDR2 SNEGSKA (reference sequence). V was pared by 1 base and J by 8 bases, with 15 bases between. Here the CDR3 reads CSARAPTVADIQYF. The CDR3 DNA reads as TGCAGTGCTAGAGCACCCACGGTGGCAGACATTCAGTACTTC.

The sample holds a few counts of this clonotype. The chain joins TRBV20-1 to TRBJ2-1; a possible D gene is TRBD2 (5 bases). The CDR3 is made up of 14 amino acids. Trimming removed 3 bases at V and 12 bases at J, with 21 bases between. CDR1 DFQATT and CDR2 SNEGSKA come from the germline V gene (reference sequence). The DNA for the CDR3 is TGCAGTGCTAGCCTTCCTGGACTGCATTCGTGGCAGTTCTTC. Amino acid sequence: CSASLPGLHSWQFF.